This T cell receptor (beta chain) came from a study of T cell responses to AZD1222 COVID-19 vaccine. Study-level results: Vaccine-associated CD4 TCRs spanned spike, dominant at 160-218 and 743-854.

Some clones are missing from TCRdb's copy, which holds only in-frame ones; the method was immunoSEQ multiplex PCR. Of 150,000 to 200,000 clones in the sample, roughly 92% were seen once. The V end was cut by 4 bases, the J end by 2 bases, with 9 bases between. Germline V gene data show CDR1 as SNHLY and CDR2 as FYNNEI. The CDR3 is made up of 14 amino acids. Concerning this clone itself: The antigen is not known.

This TCR derives from an adult in good health. Sequencing was performed on peripheral blood, taken on day 0 of AZD1222 vaccination. The chain uses TRBV2 and TRBJ1-5; D might be TRBD1 (5 bases). The CDR3 DNA is TGTGCCAGCAGTGCAGGGACGGGCAATCAGCCCCAGCATTTT. It specifies CASSAGTGNQPQHF.